These 10 T cell receptor beta chains were sequenced from one sample in a study of CD8+CD57+ T cells in acquired aplastic anemia. Patients included in sequencing had previously demonstrated CD8+CD57+ cell expansion by flow cytometry. CDR3 and TCR beta VDJ profiling relied on genomic DNA as the template. TCRdb passed the reads through MiXCR, listing each CDR3 protein once. The table has 160,000 or so distinct CDR3 sequences, over 40% seen once. Source material: sorted CD4+, CD8+, or CD8+CD57+ T cells (not recorded which) from PBMCs. The origin of the receptors is a human donor with aplastic anemia.

The chain carries TRBV20-1 and TRBJ2-7, with 10 bases lining up with TRBD2. Germline CDR1 is DFQATT and CDR2 is SNEGSKA (reference sequence). The CDR3 has 14 amino acids. CDR3 DNA: TGCAGCGCCAGAGGGCTAGCGGGAGAAAGGCAGCAGTACTTC. It yields the protein CSARGLAGERQQYF.

The chain has TRBV2 and TRBJ2-3; 13 bases line up with TRBD2. The CDR3 runs to 14 residues. J gave up 6 bases and V 11 bases, and 8 bases lay outside the gene matches. From germline, CDR1 is SNHLY and CDR2 FYNNEI. CDR3 in amino acids: CAGGTSGDGDTQYF. CDR3 DNA sequence: TGTGCCGGGGGGACTAGCGGGGACGGGGATACGCAGTATTTT.

In this sample, this clonotype turned up a few times. This chain joins TRBV18 and TRBJ1-1; D might be TRBD1 (6 bases). V gave up 3 bases and J gave up 0 bases, with 8 bases separating them. Looked up from germline, CDR1 is KGHSH and CDR2 is LQKENI. This CDR3 comprises 14 residues. As DNA, the CDR3 is TGTGCCAGCTCACCGGGGGCCATGAACACTGAAGCTTTCTTT. Encoded protein: CASSPGAMNTEAFF.

The chain has TRBV24-1 and TRBJ2-3; possible D gene TRBD2, 6 bases. Germline V lookup: CDR1 KGHDR, CDR2 SFDVKD. The ends were cut back, 3 bases at V and 1 base at J, with 13 bases in the middle. The CDR3 contains 16 residues. The CDR3 DNA sequence: TGTGCCACCAGTGATCTAGCTAGCGAAGGCACAGATACGCAGTATTTT. It is translated as CATSDLASEGTDTQYF.

This chain joins TRBV12-3 or TRBV12-4 and TRBJ1-2; 8 bases match TRBD1. The CDR3 has 15 residues. The V and J ends lost 2 bases and 8 bases, in that order; junction bases with no gene match: 10. The CDR3 sequence is CASSLRGQVFGGYTF. In DNA form, the CDR3 reads TGTGCCAGCAGTTTAAGGGGACAGGTGTTTGGCGGCTACACCTTC.

This clonotype was counted a few times. The chain employs TRBV18 and TRBJ1-1; D is uncertain. The germline V gene encodes CDR1 KGHSH and CDR2 LQKENI. There are 13 residues in the CDR3. With 4 bases removed from V and 4 bases from J, the gap between germline ends came to 10 bases. The CDR3, as DNA: TGTGCCAGCTCACGTGCGGTTGGCACTGAAGCTTTCTTT. Translated, it gives CASSRAVGTEAFF.

This clonotype has a count of ten or more. A much larger clone lies one base from this, so it may be a read error. V and J are TRBV19 and TRBJ1-1, with a tentative D call TRBD1 (5 bases). Germline lookup yields CDR1 LNHDA and CDR2 SQIVND (reference sequence). This CDR3 has 14 residues. V was clipped by 11 bases and J by 2 bases, with 18 bases between them. The CDR3 sequence is CAAHPGTVNTEAFF. The DNA of the CDR3 is TGTGCCGCCCACCCCGGGACGGTTAACACTGAAGCTTTCTTT.

As concerns this clonotype: This may be a read error: a much more frequent sequence differs by one nucleotide. The chain couples TRBV4-3 to TRBJ1-2; D unclear. Trimming pared 0 bases from V and 7 bases from J, leaving 12 bases between. Germline CDR1 and CDR2: LGHNA and YSLEER. The CDR3 extends over 14 amino acids. CDR3 in amino acids: CASSQDGWALGYTF. The CDR3 coding sequence is TGCGCCAGCAGCCAAGATGGATGGGCCCTTGGCTACACCTTC.

This clonotype was counted at least ten times. The chain carries TRBV20-1 and TRBJ1-2, with D uncertain. Deletions cut 3 bases from V and 9 bases from J, with 14 bases between. CDR1 and CDR2 from the germline V gene are DFQATT and SNEGSKA (reference sequence). This CDR3 has 12 residues. The CDR3 DNA follows: TGCAGTGCTAGGGCCAACCTAGGGAGCTACACCTTC. It codes for CSARANLGSYTF.

The CDR3 DNA reads TGTGCCAGCAGCTTAGCCCTAGGGACAAGTAGCACAGATACGCAGTATTTT. It yields the protein CASSLALGTSSTDTQYF. The chain recombines TRBV7-2 with TRBJ2-3; D is possibly TRBD1 (6 bases). Germline CDR1 SGHTA, CDR2 FQGNSA. The CDR3 covers 17 residues. V gave up 0 bases and J gave up 0 bases, with 13 bases separating them. Full variable domain (rest looked up from reference TRBV7-2 and TRBJ2-3): GAGVSQSPSNKVTEKGKDVELRCDPISGHTALYWYRQSLGQGLEFLIYFQGNSAPDKSGLPSDRFSAERTGGSVSTLTIQRTQQEDSAVYLCASSLALGTSSTDTQYFGPGTRLTVL.